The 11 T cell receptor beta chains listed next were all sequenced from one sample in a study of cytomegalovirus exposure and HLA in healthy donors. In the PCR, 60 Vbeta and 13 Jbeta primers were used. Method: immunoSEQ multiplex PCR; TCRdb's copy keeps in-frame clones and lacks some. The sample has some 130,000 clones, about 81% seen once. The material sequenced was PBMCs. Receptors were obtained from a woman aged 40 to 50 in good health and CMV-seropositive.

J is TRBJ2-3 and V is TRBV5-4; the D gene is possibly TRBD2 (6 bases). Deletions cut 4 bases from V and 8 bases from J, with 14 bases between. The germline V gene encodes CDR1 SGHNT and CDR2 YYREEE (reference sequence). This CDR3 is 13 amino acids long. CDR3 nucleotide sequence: TGTGCCAGCAGCCTCGCCGGGGGACGTACGCAGTATTTT. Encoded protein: CASSLAGGRTQYF.

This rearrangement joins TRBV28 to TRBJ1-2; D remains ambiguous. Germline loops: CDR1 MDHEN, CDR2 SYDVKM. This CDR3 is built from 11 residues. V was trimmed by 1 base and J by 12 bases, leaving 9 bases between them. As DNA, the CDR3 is TGTGCCAGCAGTTTATCCAGGCACCACACCTTC. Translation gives CASSLSRHHTF.

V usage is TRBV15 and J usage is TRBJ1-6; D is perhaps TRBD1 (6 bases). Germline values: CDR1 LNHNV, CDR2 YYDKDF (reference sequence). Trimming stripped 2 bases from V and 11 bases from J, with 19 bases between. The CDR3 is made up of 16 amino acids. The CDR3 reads CATSRSDTGRVPPLHF. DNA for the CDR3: TGTGCCACCAGCAGATCCGATACAGGGAGGGTCCCACCCCTCCACTTT.

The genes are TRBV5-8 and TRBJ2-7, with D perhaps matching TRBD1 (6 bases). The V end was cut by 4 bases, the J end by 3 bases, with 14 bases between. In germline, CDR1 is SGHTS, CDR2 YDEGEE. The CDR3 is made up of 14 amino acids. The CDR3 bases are TGTGCCAGCAGCCCCTACCCGACAGGCTACGAGCAGTACTTC. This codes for CASSPYPTGYEQYF.

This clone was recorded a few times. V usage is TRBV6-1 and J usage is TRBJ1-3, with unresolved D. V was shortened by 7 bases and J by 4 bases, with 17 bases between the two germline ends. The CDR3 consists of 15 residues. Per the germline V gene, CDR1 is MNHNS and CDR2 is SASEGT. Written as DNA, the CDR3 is TGTGCCAGCATGGCCCCCGACGGGTCGGGAAACACCATATATTTT. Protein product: CASMAPDGSGNTIYF.

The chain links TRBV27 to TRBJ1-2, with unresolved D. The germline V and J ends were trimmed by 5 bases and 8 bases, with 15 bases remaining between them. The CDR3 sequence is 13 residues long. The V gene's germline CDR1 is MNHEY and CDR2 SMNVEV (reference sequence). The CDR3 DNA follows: TGTGCCAGCAGTCGCCGCCTTGAGGGAGGCTACACCTTC. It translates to CASSRRLEGGYTF.

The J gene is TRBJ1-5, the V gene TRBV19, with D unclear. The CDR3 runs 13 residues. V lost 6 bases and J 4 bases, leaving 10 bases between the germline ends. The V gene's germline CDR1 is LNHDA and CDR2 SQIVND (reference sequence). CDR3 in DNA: TGTGCCAGTAGCCGCGGCTTAAATCAGCCCCAGCATTTT. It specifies CASSRGLNQPQHF.

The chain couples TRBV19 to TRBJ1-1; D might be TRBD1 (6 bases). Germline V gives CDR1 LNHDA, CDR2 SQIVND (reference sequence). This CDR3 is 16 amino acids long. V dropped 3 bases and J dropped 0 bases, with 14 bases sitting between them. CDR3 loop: CASSISPGALNTEAFF. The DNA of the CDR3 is TGTGCCAGTAGTATCAGCCCAGGGGCGCTGAACACTGAAGCTTTCTTT.

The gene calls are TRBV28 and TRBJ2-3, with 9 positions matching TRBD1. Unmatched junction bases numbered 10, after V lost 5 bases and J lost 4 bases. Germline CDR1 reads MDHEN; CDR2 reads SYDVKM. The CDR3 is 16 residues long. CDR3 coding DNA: TGTGCCAGCAGTCGTACGGGACAGGGTGCATCAGATACGCAGTATTTT. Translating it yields CASSRTGQGASDTQYF.

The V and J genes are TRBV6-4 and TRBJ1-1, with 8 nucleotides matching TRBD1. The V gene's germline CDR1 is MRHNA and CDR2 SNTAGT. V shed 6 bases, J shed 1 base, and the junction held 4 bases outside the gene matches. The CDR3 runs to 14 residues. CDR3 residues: CASRTQGGNTEAFF. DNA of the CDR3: TGTGCCAGCAGAACACAGGGGGGGAACACTGAAGCTTTCTTT.

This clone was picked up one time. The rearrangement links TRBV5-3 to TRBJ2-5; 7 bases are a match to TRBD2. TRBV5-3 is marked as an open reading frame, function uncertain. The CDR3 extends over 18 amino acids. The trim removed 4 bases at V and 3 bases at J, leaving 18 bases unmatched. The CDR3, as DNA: TGTGCCAGAAGCCCGGAGGTCACCGGGACTAACGTAGAAGAGACCCAGTACTTC. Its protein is CARSPEVTGTNVEETQYF.